These 23 T cell receptor beta chains were all obtained from the same sample, sequenced in a study of T cell responses to AZD1222 COVID-19 vaccine. The repertoire was sequenced with immunoSEQ multiplex PCR; TCRdb's copy has only in-frame clones and lacks some. The sample holds over 55,000 clones, 83% seen once. The sequencing here drew on peripheral blood, taken 28 days after the second AZD1222 dose. The receptor set was obtained from an adult who received the AZD1222 COVID-19 vaccine.

The count of this clone is one. The J gene is TRBJ1-3, the V gene TRBV7-6; 8 nucleotides agree with TRBD1. The germline CDR1 and CDR2 sequences are SGHVS and FNYEAQ. There are 15 residues in the CDR3. Unmatched junction bases numbered 4, after V lost 4 bases and J lost 2 bases. CDR3 amino acids: CASSSRQGTGNTIYF. In DNA form, the CDR3 reads TGTGCCAGCAGCTCAAGACAGGGGACTGGAAACACCATATATTTT.

This clone was detected once. This chain uses TRBV7-2 with TRBJ2-7; 7 bases agree with TRBD1. Looked up from germline, CDR1 is SGHTA and CDR2 is FQGNSA. The CDR3 has 15 residues. V lost 1 base and J lost 4; bases outside the gene matches: 7. CDR3 in amino acids: CASSLGRGYLYEQYF. The CDR3 DNA sequence: TGTGCCAGCAGCTTAGGCAGGGGGTATTTGTACGAGCAGTACTTC.

The chain joins TRBV7-8 to TRBJ2-3; 16 nucleotides align to TRBD2. The trim removed 5 bases at V and 5 bases at J, leaving 4 bases unmatched. The CDR3 sequence is 16 residues long. Germline V lookup: CDR1 SGHVS, CDR2 FQNEAQ. Here the CDR3 reads CASSLGLAGGIDTQYF. The CDR3 bases are TGTGCCAGCAGCCTGGGACTAGCGGGGGGGATAGATACGCAGTATTTT.

The chain uses TRBV19 and TRBJ1-5, with 7 bases lining up with TRBD1. This CDR3 has 10 residues. CDR1 is LNHDA and CDR2 is SQIVND in the germline V gene (reference sequence). The junction had 5 bases not matched to a gene; V was cut back by 9 bases and J by 12 bases. The DNA of the CDR3 is TGTGCCAGGGGCAGGGACAGCCAGCATTTT. Its translation: CARGRDSQHF.

The chain employs TRBV15 and TRBJ1-1; D gene uncertain. CDR1 LNHNV and CDR2 YYDKDF come from the germline V gene (reference sequence). The CDR3 contains 14 residues. The ends were cut back, 3 bases at V and 3 bases at J, with 11 bases in the middle. In DNA form, the CDR3 reads TGTGCCACCAGCAGGCCAGGTCTTGACACTGAAGCTTTCTTT. This gives the protein CATSRPGLDTEAFF.

The chain uses TRBV27 and TRBJ1-2; D may be TRBD1 (5 bases). Germline V gives CDR1 MNHEY, CDR2 SMNVEV (reference sequence). This CDR3 has 18 residues. Trimming stripped 2 bases from V and 0 bases from J, with 19 bases between. This chain's CDR3 is CASSLTSREGSPNYGYTF. CDR3 bases: TGTGCCAGCAGTTTAACTTCTCGGGAGGGGTCTCCTAACTATGGCTACACCTTC.

The chain has TRBV6-1 and TRBJ2-5; TRBD1 aligns across 9 bases. The germline V gene has CDR1 MNHNS and CDR2 SASEGT. The CDR3 runs to 16 residues. The V segment lost 1 base and the J segment 5 bases; nucleotides outside the gene matches: 8. The DNA of the CDR3 is TGTGCCAGCAGTGAAGGGGTGGGGACAGGGAGTGAGACCCAGTACTTC. It translates to CASSEGVGTGSETQYF.

The chain joins TRBV7-7 to TRBJ2-5, with D possibly being TRBD1 (6 bases). The CDR3 sequence is 15 residues long. Germline V gene sequence: CDR1 SSHAT, CDR2 FNYEAQ (reference sequence). Deletions cut 5 bases from V and 5 bases from J, with 18 bases between. CDR3 protein: CASSPGAVILETQYF. CDR3 nucleotide sequence: TGTGCCAGCAGCCCAGGGGCGGTTATCTTGGAGACCCAGTACTTC.

The CDR3 DNA follows: TGTGCCAGCAGCTTAGGGAACCGGGGGGCGGCTGGAAACACCATATATTTT. Its protein product is CASSLGNRGAAGNTIYF. The chain recombines TRBV7-6 with TRBJ1-3, with a weak D call TRBD1 (6 bases). The CDR3 has 17 amino acids. V lost 1 base and J lost 2, with 15 bases in between. Germline values: CDR1 SGHVS, CDR2 FNYEAQ.

V gene TRBV21-1 combines with J gene TRBJ1-5; the table calls TRBD1, which could not be checked here. TRBV21-1 is designated a pseudogene. This CDR3 has 17 amino acids. CDR3 amino acids: CASSKAPTGYCNQPQHF. Here the CDR3 DNA reads TGTGCCAGCAGCAAAGCCCCAACAGGTTACTGCAATCAGCCCCAGCATTTT.

CDR3 sequence reads: CAIRTAGGRREQYF. The CDR3 region has the DNA TGTGCCATCAGGACGGCGGGGGGCCGGCGGGAGCAGTACTTC. This chain uses TRBV10-3 with TRBJ2-7, with 8 bases aligning to TRBD2. This CDR3 region has 14 residues. CDR1 is ENHRY, CDR2 SYGVKD, per germline. Trimming cost V 6 bases and J 7 bases; bases outside gene matches: 11.

The CDR3 region is CASSLDSGGEAFF. The CDR3 nucleotides are TGTGCCAGCAGCTTAGATTCGGGCGGGGAAGCTTTCTTT. The V and J genes are TRBV7-9 and TRBJ1-1, with D uncertain. The length of the CDR3 is 13 residues. CDR1 is SEHNR, CDR2 FQNEAQ, per germline (reference sequence). The V and J ends lost 1 base and 8 bases respectively, with 11 bases between them.

A single count supports this clone. V usage is TRBV15 and J usage is TRBJ2-1; 7 positions agree with TRBD2. J was trimmed by 7 bases and V by 0 bases; bases with no gene match: 12. Germline CDR1 and CDR2: LNHNV and YYDKDF (reference sequence). The CDR3 length is 17 residues. The CDR3 loop reads CATSRETGGTWNNEQFF. The CDR3 DNA follows: TGTGCCACCAGCAGAGAGACCGGGGGGACGTGGAATAATGAGCAGTTCTTC.

V usage is TRBV2 and J usage is TRBJ2-3; D perhaps matches TRBD2 (6 bases). Germline-derived CDR1 and CDR2 are SNHLY and FYNNEI. This CDR3 is 15 amino acids long. The V gene lost 10 bases and the J gene lost 0 bases, with 17 bases spanning the gap. This chain's CDR3 is CATTRPGVSTDTQYF. CDR3 coding DNA: TGTGCCACCACTAGACCGGGAGTGAGCACAGATACGCAGTATTTT.

The chain has TRBV6-5 and TRBJ1-1, with TRBD1 as a possible D gene (5 bases). V was clipped by 6 bases and J by 8 bases, with 10 bases between them. The CDR3 is made up of 11 amino acids. Per the germline V gene, CDR1 is MNHEY and CDR2 is SVGAGI. In nucleotides, the CDR3 is TGTGCCAGCAGCCGGGACCTGGAAGCTTTCTTT. It specifies CASSRDLEAFF.

This clone was seen a few times. The rearrangement uses TRBV18 and TRBJ1-2; TRBD1 is a possible D gene (6 bases). Trimming took off 4 bases at V and 4 bases at J, with 10 bases between the two ends. The length of the CDR3 is 13 residues. The germline gives CDR1 KGHSH, CDR2 LQKENI. CDR3 DNA: TGTGCCAGCTCACTCCGGGACACCTATGGCTACACCTTC. The encoded protein is CASSLRDTYGYTF.

This clone was detected only once. The chain employs TRBV7-8 and TRBJ1-4; 11 bases map to TRBD1. CDR1 and CDR2 (germline): SGHVS, FQNEAQ. Trimming cost V 5 bases and J 8 bases; bases outside gene matches: 7. CDR3 length: 15 residues. The CDR3 nucleotides read TGTGCCAGCAGCCAGACGGGACAGGGGGACGAAAAACTGTTTTTT. This sequence encodes CASSQTGQGDEKLFF. Variable domain in full (rest from reference TRBV7-8 and TRBJ1-4): GAGVSQSPRYKVAKRGQDVALRCDPISGHVSLFWYQQALGQGPEFLTYFQNEAQLDKSGLPSDRFFAERPEGSVSTLKIQRTQQEDSAVYLCASSQTGQGDEKLFFGSGTQLSVL.

V gene TRBV9 combines with J gene TRBJ2-7; D is perhaps TRBD1 or TRBD2 (6 bases each). CDR3 length equals 12 residues. From germline, CDR1 is SGDLS and CDR2 YYNGEE. The V and J ends lost 4 bases and 5 bases respectively, with 10 bases between them. In nucleotides, the CDR3 is TGTGCCAGCAGCCAGAGGGGGGACGAGCAGTACTTC. It specifies CASSQRGDEQYF.

This clone was counted a single time. This rearrangement joins TRBV19 to TRBJ1-5; D might be TRBD1 (5 bases). This CDR3 spans 13 amino acids. CDR1 is LNHDA, CDR2 SQIVND, per germline (reference sequence). V was shortened by 1 base and J by 4 bases, with 5 bases between the two germline ends. This chain's CDR3 is CASSIGGNQPQHF. CDR3 bases: TGTGCCAGTAGTATAGGGGGGAATCAGCCCCAGCATTTT.

The V call is TRBV11-2, the J call TRBJ1-1, with D perhaps TRBD1 (6 bases). Trimming took 0 bases from V and 9 from J, leaving 11 bases between them. Germline CDR1 reads SGHAT; CDR2 reads FQNNGV. The CDR3 spans 13 residues. CDR3 protein: CASSLDVGAQAFF. CDR3 in DNA: TGTGCCAGCAGCTTAGATGTGGGGGCCCAAGCTTTCTTT. Filled out from reference TRBV11-2 and TRBJ1-1, the complete variable domain reads EAGVAQSPRYKIIEKRQSVAFWCNPISGHATLYWYQQILGQGPKLLIQFQNNGVVDDSQLPKDRFSAERLKGVDSTLKIQPAKLEDSAVYLCASSLDVGAQAFFGQGTRLTVV.

This clone has a handful of counts. One junction end does not reproduce the germline sequence, and a read error may be involved. The gene calls are TRBV28 and TRBJ2-7, with 7 bases fitting TRBD1. Germline CDR1 MDHEN, CDR2 SYDVKM. This CDR3 spans 14 amino acids. The DNA of the CDR3 is TGTGCCAGCAGCTTATTCCTCCAGGGGGACGAGCAGTACTTC. Translating gives CASSLFLQGDEQYF.

This clone was detected only a few times. The chain has TRBV7-9 and TRBJ2-7, with a tentative D call TRBD1 (5 bases). CDR3 size: 15 residues. Trimming pared 4 bases from V and 4 bases from J, leaving 17 bases between. From germline, CDR1 is SEHNR and CDR2 FQNEAQ (reference sequence). DNA of the CDR3: TGTGCCAGCAGCTCACCAGCAGGGCCGCCGTACGAGCAGTACTTC. Amino acids: CASSSPAGPPYEQYF.

V gene TRBV7-9 combines with J gene TRBJ1-5; no clear D gene. From germline, CDR1 is SEHNR and CDR2 FQNEAQ (reference sequence). This CDR3 contains 16 residues. Trimming took 0 bases from V and 5 from J, leaving 14 bases between them. The CDR3 DNA reads TGTGCCAGCAGCTTAGCGCACGGACTCGGGCATCAGCCCCAGCATTTT. Residues: CASSLAHGLGHQPQHF.